The source of this T cell receptor (beta chain) is a study of T cell responses to AZD1222 COVID-19 vaccine (dated by TCRdb to about 2021). For the wider study: TCR sequencing was performed for about 240 trial participants, of whom 200 to 220 were given two doses of AZD1222 and around 25 were given two doses of MenACWY control vaccine. Trial participants were enrolled by age into 18-55, 56-69 and 70-plus year subgroups, with roughly 150, 30 and 60 TCR-sequenced participants respectively.

CDR3 length: 15 amino acids, cysteine to phenylalanine. CDR3 DNA is the only sequence kept; it has 45 bases, read in frame from the first base. The germline V gene (reference sequence) sets CDR1 to MNHNY and CDR2 to SVGAGI. V has 5 bases trimmed and J has 5 bases trimmed; junction bases matching no gene number 9. The CDR3 regions of human TCRbeta chains were analyzed by immunosequencing. The authors processed their data as follows. Repertoire TCRs were checked for matches against a reference library of SARS-CoV-2-specific TCRs that had been generated using the MIRA antigen-specificity platform. Breadth was defined as the fraction of unique TCRs that were SARS-CoV-2-associated. Depth was defined as the fraction of total T cells that were SARS-CoV-2-associated. Using the MIRA data, each spike-specific TCR was mapped to the spike region that the TCR reacts to and placed in a CD4 or CD8 class. Log10-transformed breadth and depth values were compared by one-way ANOVA with Sidak's multiple comparisons tests. Entries here come from immuneACCESS through TCRdb and include only in-frame sequences with V and J called. Some clones fail to appear in such tables; in the studies checked, an unresolved V gene covers under half of the shortfall, and the cause of the remainder is unknown. The V and J calls and clone size come from that table; D and trimming were worked out from the DNA. The sample records 200,000 to 250,000 clones, 90% to 95% of which are singletons. Over 0.95% of the sample is taken by the ten largest.

Sample time point, as interpreted from the label and publication: baseline before first vaccination. The treatment or condition tag for this specimen amounts to: meningococcal conjugate vaccine given as trial control. Vaccinee samples were obtained from the UK trials COV001 and COV002, which included a single-blind randomized controlled phase 2/3 trial of AZD1222 (ChAdOx1 nCoV-19) in healthy adults. For TCRbeta chain sequencing, PBMC samples were collected from trial participants at day 0 and at day 28 after the second dose. Of note for this clone: Its binding antigen is unknown. Per-base quality was not reported, and no clone a single base away is much larger than it.

Broad study findings and their caveats: Participants were mostly white British and included more females than males, and it was suggested by the authors that clonal diversity may have been underestimated. Spike-specific TCR breadth and depth rose significantly after two AZD1222 doses compared with day 0 and with MenACWY recipients. Because no day 14 peak-response samples were available, the repertoires could be characterized only after the peak T cell response. CD4 TCRs associated with the vaccine covered the entire spike protein, and the dominant responses were in regions 160-218 and 743-854. Only five to seven AZD1222 recipients were SARS-CoV-2 seropositive at baseline, limiting conclusions about previously exposed vaccinees. Nearly half of unique spike-specific TCRs reportedly recognized epitopes outside regions mutated in the B.1.351 and B.1.1.7 variants. The 56-69-year group was small, and its depth increase did not reach significance, likely because of low power.

This TCR was recovered from an adult in good health. Material: peripheral blood, obtained on day 0 of MenACWY control vaccination. The receptor chain draws on TRBV6-6 and TRBJ1-5, with TRBD1 matching 7 junction bases. The nucleotides read TGTGCCAGCAGTCTCGACAGGGTCGGAGATCAGCCCCAGCATTTT. The encoded protein is CASSLDRVGDQPQHF.